These 2 T cell receptor beta chains were sequenced from one sample in a study of cytomegalovirus exposure and HLA in healthy donors. Amplification used 60 Vbeta primers and 13 Jbeta primers. Generated by immunoSEQ multiplex PCR, the TCRdb table keeps only in-frame clones and is missing some. Of 120,000 or so clones listed, 70% to 80% are singletons. Material: PBMCs. The receptors derive from a man aged 30 to 39 in good health and CMV-seronegative.

In its sample, this clone was seen once. This sequence joins TRBV11-3 and TRBJ2-7, with 9 bases identical to TRBD1. Germline CDR1 SGHNT, CDR2 YENEEA. The trim removed 1 base at V and 5 bases at J, leaving 6 bases unmatched. The CDR3 has 15 residues. Written as DNA, the CDR3 is TGTGCCAGCAGCTTAGCGGGACAGGGAGAACACGAGCAGTACTTC. Its translation: CASSLAGQGEHEQYF. The full variable domain, rest sourced from reference TRBV11-3 and TRBJ2-7, is EAGVVQSPRYKIIEKKQPVAFWCNPISGHNTLYWYLQNLGQGPELLIRYENEEAVDDSQLPKDRFSAERLKGVDSTLKIQPAELGDSAVYLCASSLAGQGEHEQYFGPGTRLTVT.

This chain uses TRBV9 with TRBJ2-7; TRBD1 aligns across 8 bases. J was trimmed by 1 base and V by 3 bases; bases with no gene match: 6. The V gene's germline CDR1 is SGDLS and CDR2 YYNGEE. The CDR3 is 15 residues long. The CDR3 is CASSDDRGWSYEQYF. The CDR3 nucleotides are TGTGCCAGCAGCGATGACAGGGGATGGTCCTACGAGCAGTACTTC.